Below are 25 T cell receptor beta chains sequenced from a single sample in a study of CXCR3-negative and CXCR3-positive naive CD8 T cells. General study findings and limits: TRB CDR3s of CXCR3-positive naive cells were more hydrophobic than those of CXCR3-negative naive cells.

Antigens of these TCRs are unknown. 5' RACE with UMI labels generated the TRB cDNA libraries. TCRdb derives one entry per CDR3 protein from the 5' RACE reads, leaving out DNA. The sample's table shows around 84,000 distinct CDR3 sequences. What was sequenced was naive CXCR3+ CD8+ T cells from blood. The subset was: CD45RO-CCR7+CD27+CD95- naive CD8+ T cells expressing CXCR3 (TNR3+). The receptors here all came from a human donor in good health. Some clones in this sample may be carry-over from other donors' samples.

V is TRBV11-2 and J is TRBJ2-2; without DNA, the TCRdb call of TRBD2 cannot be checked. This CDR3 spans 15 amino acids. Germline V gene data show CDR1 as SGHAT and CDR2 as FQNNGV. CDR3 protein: CASSSSGERTGELFF.

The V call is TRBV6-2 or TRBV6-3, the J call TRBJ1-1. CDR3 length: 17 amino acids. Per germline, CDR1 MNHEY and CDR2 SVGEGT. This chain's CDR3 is CASSYGGSEYMYTEAFF.

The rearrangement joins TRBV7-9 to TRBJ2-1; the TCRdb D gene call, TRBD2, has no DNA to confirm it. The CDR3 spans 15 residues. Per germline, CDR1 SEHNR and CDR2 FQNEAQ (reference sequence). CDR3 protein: CASSFEGSRGNEQFF.

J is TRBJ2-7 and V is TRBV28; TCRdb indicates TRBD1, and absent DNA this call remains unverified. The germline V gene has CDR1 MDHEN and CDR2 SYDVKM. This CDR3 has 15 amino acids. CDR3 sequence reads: CASSPTGTATYEQYF.

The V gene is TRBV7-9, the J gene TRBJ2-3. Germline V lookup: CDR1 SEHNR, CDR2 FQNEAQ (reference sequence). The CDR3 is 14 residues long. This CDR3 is CASSLATVADTQYF.

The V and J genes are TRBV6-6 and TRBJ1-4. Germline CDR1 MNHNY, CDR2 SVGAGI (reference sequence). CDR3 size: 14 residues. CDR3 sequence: CASSRRTTNEKLFF.

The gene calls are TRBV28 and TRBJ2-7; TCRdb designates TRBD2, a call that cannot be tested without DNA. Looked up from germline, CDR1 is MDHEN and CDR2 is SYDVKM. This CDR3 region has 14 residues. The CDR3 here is CASTYSGRHYEQYF.

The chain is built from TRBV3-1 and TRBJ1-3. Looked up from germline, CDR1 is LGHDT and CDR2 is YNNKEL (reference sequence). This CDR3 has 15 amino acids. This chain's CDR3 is CASSQAGPSGNTIYF.

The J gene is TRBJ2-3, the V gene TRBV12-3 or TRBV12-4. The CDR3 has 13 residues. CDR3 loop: CASSLADENTQYF.

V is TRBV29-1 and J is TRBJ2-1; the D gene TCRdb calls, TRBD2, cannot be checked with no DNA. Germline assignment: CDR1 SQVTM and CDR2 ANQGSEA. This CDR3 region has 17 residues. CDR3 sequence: CSVVGLAGYSSYNEQFF.

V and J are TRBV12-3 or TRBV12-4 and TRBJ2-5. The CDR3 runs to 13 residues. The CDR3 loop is CASSLRGSETQYF.

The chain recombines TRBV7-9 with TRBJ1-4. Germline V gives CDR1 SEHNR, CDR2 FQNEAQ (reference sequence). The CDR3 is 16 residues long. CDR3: CASSSPVGVQDEKLFF.

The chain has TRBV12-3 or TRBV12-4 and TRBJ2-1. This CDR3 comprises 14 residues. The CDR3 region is CASSVSGFIDEQFF.

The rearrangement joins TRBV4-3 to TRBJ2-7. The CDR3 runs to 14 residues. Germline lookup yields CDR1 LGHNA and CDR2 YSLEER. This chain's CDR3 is CASSRTGSSYEQYF.

Here the CDR3 reads CASSYSGQIEAFF. The chain employs TRBV6-5 and TRBJ1-1. Germline CDR1 and CDR2: MNHEY and SVGAGI. The CDR3 contains 13 residues.

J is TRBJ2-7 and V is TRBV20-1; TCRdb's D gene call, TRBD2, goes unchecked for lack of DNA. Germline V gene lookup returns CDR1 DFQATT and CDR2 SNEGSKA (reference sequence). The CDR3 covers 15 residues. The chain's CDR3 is CSADDGTSDLDEQYF.

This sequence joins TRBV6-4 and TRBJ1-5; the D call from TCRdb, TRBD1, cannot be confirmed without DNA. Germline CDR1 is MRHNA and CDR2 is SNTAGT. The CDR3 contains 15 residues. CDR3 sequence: CASNQTGATLQPQHF.

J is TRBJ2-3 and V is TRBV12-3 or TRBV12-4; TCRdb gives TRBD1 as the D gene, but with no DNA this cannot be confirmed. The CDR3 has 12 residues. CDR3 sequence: CASSPGTDTQYF.

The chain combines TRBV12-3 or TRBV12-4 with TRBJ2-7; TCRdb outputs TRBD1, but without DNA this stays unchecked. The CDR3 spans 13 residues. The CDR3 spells CASSPTTGSEQYF.

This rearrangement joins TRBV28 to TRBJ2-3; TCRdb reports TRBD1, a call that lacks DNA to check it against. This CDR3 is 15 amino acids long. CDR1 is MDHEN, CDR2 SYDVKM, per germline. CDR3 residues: CASSYRDRASDTQYF.

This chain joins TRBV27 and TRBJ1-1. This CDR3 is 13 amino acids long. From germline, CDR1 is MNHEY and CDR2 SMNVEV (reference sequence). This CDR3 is CASSLKVYTEAFF.

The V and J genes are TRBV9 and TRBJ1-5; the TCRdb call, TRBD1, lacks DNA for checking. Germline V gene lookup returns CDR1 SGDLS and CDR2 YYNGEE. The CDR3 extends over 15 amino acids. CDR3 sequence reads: CASSPGTGGVEPQHF.

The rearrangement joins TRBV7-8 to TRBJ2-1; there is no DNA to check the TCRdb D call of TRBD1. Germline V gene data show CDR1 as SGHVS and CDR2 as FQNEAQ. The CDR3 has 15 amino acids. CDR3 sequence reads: CASSLAWGGRNEQFF.

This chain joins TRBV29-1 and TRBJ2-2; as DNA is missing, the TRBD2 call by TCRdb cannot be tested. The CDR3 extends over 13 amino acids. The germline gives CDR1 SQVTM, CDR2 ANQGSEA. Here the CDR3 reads CSLSPGTTGELFF.

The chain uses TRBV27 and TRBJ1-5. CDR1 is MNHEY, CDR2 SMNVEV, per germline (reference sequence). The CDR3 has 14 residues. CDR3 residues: CASSLLVGNQPQHF.